This TCR beta chain was identified during a study of cytomegalovirus exposure and HLA in healthy donors. Remarks on this clone: Its antigen remains unknown.

13 Jbeta primers and 60 Vbeta primers were used for the PCR. Repertoires were generated with immunoSEQ multiplex PCR, while TCRdb's copy carries only in-frame clones and drops some. The specimen's table records over 150,000 clones. Notes on the study in general: Per published reports, the classifier diagnosed cytomegalovirus status with high specificity and sensitivity. Donor immune exposure was known only as CMV serostatus.

Sequenced: PBMCs. The sequence was collected from a boy between 10 and 17 years old in good health and CMV-seronegative.

In nucleotides, the CDR3 is TGTGCCAGGGGGGGGTTAGCTGTTATGGTCCACGAGCAGTACTTC. It is translated as CARGGLAVMVHEQYF. The rearrangement links TRBV19 to TRBJ2-7; 7 nucleotides agree with TRBD2. The J segment lost 5 bases and the V segment lost 9 bases, leaving 16 bases of the junction unmatched. In germline, CDR1 is LNHDA, CDR2 SQIVND (reference sequence). The CDR3 spans 15 residues.